This TCR beta chain was captured by sequencing in a study of Graves' ophthalmopathy and Graves' hyperthyroidism. Details on this clonotype: What it binds is not known.

From RNA, the CDR3 regions of TCR beta chains were amplified and sequenced. First-round RT-PCR relied on HTBI primers, and a second-round multiplex PCR came next. In TCRdb, the multiplex PCR reads were re-called with MiXCR into one record per CDR3 protein. The data show about 380,000 distinct CDR3 sequences, 15% to 17% seen once. Study-wide points: Blood also harbored most expanded thyroid clonotypes above 0.001 frequency.

The CDR3 runs 13 residues. Trimming removed 6 bases at V and 5 bases at J, with 10 bases between. Sequenced: peripheral blood. This receptor was obtained from a woman aged 18-29 years with stable Graves' hyperthyroidism. The chain links TRBV12-3 or TRBV12-4 to TRBJ2-2, with D tentatively TRBD1 (6 bases). The CDR3 sequence: CASSPGVTGELFF. In DNA form, the CDR3 reads TGTGCCAGCAGCCCAGGGGTAACCGGGGAGCTGTTTTTT.